One and the same sample provided the 16 T cell receptor beta chains below, sequenced in a study of T cell responses to AZD1222 COVID-19 vaccine. This table comes from immunoSEQ multiplex PCR, and its TCRdb copy is limited to in-frame clones, with some not included. The sample gives fewer than 110,000 clones, around nine tenths of which show up once; 1.3% is in the top ten. Sequencing used peripheral blood, obtained on day 0 of AZD1222 vaccination. These receptors came from an adult in good health.

CDR3 DNA sequence: TGTGCCAGCAGAAGAGACAGGGGTTATGGCTACACCTTC. Its protein product is CASRRDRGYGYTF. This chain uses TRBV12-3 or TRBV12-4 with TRBJ1-2; TRBD1 agrees at 8 bases. The CDR3 spans 13 residues. Trimming at V came to 6 bases and at J to 5 bases, leaving 5 bases not matched to a gene.

The sample holds one count of this clone. The gene calls are TRBV6-6 and TRBJ2-1; D possibly corresponds to TRBD2 (5 bases). CDR1 is MNHNY and CDR2 is SVGAGI in the germline V gene (reference sequence). The length of the CDR3 is 11 residues. V gave up 6 bases and J gave up 13 bases, with 13 bases separating them. Written as DNA, the CDR3 is TGTGCCAGCAGGGAGGTCGGGGAACAGTTCTTC. This encodes CASREVGEQFF.

The genes are TRBV9 and TRBJ1-1, with TRBD1 matching over 7 bases. Germline values: CDR1 SGDLS, CDR2 YYNGEE. Unmatched junction bases numbered 5, after V lost 4 bases and J lost 2 bases. The CDR3 contains 14 residues. The CDR3 nucleotides are TGTGCCAGCAGCAGACAGGGAAGTAACACTGAAGCTTTCTTT. This encodes CASSRQGSNTEAFF.

The chain has TRBV5-8 and TRBJ2-5; tentative D call: TRBD2 (5 bases). Trimming shortened V by 0 bases and J by 5 bases, and 17 bases separated the two germline ends. The germline CDR1 and CDR2 sequences are SGHTS and YDEGEE. This CDR3 region has 16 residues. The CDR3 here is CASSLALASIPETQYF. The CDR3 nucleotides read TGTGCCAGCAGCTTGGCCTTAGCGAGCATCCCCGAGACCCAGTACTTC.

The V gene is TRBV9, the J gene TRBJ1-2; TRBD1 is a possible D gene (5 bases). The V end was cut by 0 bases, the J end by 4 bases, with 10 bases between. CDR3 length: 14 amino acids. Germline V lookup: CDR1 SGDLS, CDR2 YYNGEE. The CDR3 coding sequence is TGTGCCAGCAGCGTAGCTACAGGACTCTATGGCTACACCTTC. Its protein is CASSVATGLYGYTF.

J is TRBJ2-3 and V is TRBV4-2, with TRBD2 identical over 12 bases. V lost 1 base to trimming and J lost 4 bases; unmatched junction nucleotides: 6. CDR3 length: 17 amino acids. The germline V gene has CDR1 LGHNA and CDR2 YNFKEQ. The CDR3 DNA reads TGTGCCAGCAGCCAAGGCAGCCTAGCGGGGGGGCCAGATACGCAGTATTTT. As protein: CASSQGSLAGGPDTQYF.

This clone was detected a few times. V is TRBV21-1 and J is TRBJ2-2; the table assigns TRBD2, which was not confirmed against the DNA. TRBV21-1 is annotated as a pseudogene. CDR3 length equals 16 residues. CDR3 loop: CASTRTSGGNTGELFF. In nucleotides, the CDR3 is TGTGCCAGCACCCGGACTAGCGGGGGTAACACCGGGGAGCTGTTTTTT.

The chain joins TRBV3-1 (or the pseudogene TRBV3-2) to TRBJ2-5, with TRBD2 matching over 7 bases. CDR1 is LGHDT, CDR2 YNNKEL, per germline (reference sequence). The CDR3 extends over 12 amino acids. V dropped 5 bases and J dropped 5; count of bases not matched to a gene: 2. The CDR3 spells CASSSGGETQYF. The CDR3 DNA is TGTGCCAGCAGCTCCGGGGGGGAGACCCAGTACTTC.

The chain recombines TRBV9 with TRBJ2-2; 14 bases are a match to TRBD2. The germline V gene has CDR1 SGDLS and CDR2 YYNGEE. CDR3 length equals 16 residues. The V and J ends lost 2 bases and 4 bases, in that order; junction bases with no gene match: 1. CDR3 sequence (DNA): TGTGCCAGCAGCGTTGGACTAGCGGGGGGCACCGGGGAGCTGTTTTTT. Its protein is CASSVGLAGGTGELFF.

This chain uses TRBV15 with TRBJ1-6, with 7 bases aligning to TRBD1. The CDR3 spans 14 residues. J gave up 9 bases and V 5 bases, and 7 bases lay outside the gene matches. Germline-derived CDR1 and CDR2 are LNHNV and YYDKDF (reference sequence). In nucleotides, the CDR3 is TGTGCCACCAGCGGATTACAGGGGACTTCACCCCTCCACTTT. Protein product: CATSGLQGTSPLHF.

This chain connects TRBV28 to TRBJ1-5; D gene unclear. The germline V gene encodes CDR1 MDHEN and CDR2 SYDVKM. The CDR3 has 15 residues. V was clipped by 4 bases and J by 7 bases, with 17 bases between them. CDR3 DNA sequence: TGTGCCAGCAGTTCATCCCAGACGGGGTGGCAGCCCCAGCATTTT. Translated: CASSSSQTGWQPQHF.

The chain carries TRBV5-1 and TRBJ2-3; D perhaps matches TRBD1 (6 bases). Trimming took off 4 bases at V and 6 bases at J, with 18 bases between the two ends. The CDR3 runs to 15 residues. Per the germline V gene, CDR1 is SGHRS and CDR2 is YFSETQ. This chain's CDR3 is CASSLKVTGPDTQYF. The CDR3, as DNA: TGCGCCAGCAGCCTTAAGGTAACAGGGCCCGATACGCAGTATTTT.

This chain connects TRBV30 to TRBJ2-5, with D perhaps being TRBD1 or TRBD2 (5 bases each). Trimming took off 4 bases at V and 4 bases at J, with 13 bases between the two ends. This CDR3 contains 13 residues. Germline V lookup: CDR1 GTSNPN, CDR2 SVGIG (reference sequence). The CDR3 sequence: CAWIPGAAETQYF. In nucleotides, the CDR3 is TGTGCCTGGATTCCCGGGGCGGCAGAGACCCAGTACTTC. Supplemented by reference TRBV30 and TRBJ2-5, the full variable domain reads SQTIHQWPATLVQPVGSPLSLECTVEGTSNPNLYWYRQAAGRGLQLLFYSVGIGQISSEVPQNLSASRPQDRQFILSSKKLLLSDSGFYLCAWIPGAAETQYFGPGTRLLVL.

The chain has TRBV5-5 and TRBJ2-7; 9 bases line up with TRBD1. Germline V gives CDR1 SGHKS, CDR2 YYEKEE (reference sequence). The trim removed 0 bases at V and 2 bases at J, leaving 6 bases unmatched. The CDR3 covers 16 residues. CDR3 sequence (DNA): TGTGCCAGCAGCTTGGGGGGGACAGGGAGGACCTACGAGCAGTACTTC. Translation gives CASSLGGTGRTYEQYF.

A few counts support this clone. This chain joins TRBV9 and TRBJ1-1; D not certain. The ends were cut back, 2 bases at V and 5 bases at J, with 10 bases in the middle. This CDR3 comprises 13 residues. Germline CDR1 SGDLS, CDR2 YYNGEE. Written as DNA, the CDR3 is TGTGCCAGCAGCGTTTTTGGGGAGACTGAAGCTTTCTTT. It codes for CASSVFGETEAFF.

The J gene is TRBJ1-1, the V gene TRBV7-2, with 10 bases identical to TRBD1. The germline V gene has CDR1 SGHTA and CDR2 FQGNSA. The CDR3 spans 15 residues. The V and J ends lost 2 bases and 5 bases, in that order; junction bases with no gene match: 5. The chain's CDR3 is CASSLMGQGQTEAFF. DNA of the CDR3: TGTGCCAGCAGCTTAATGGGACAGGGGCAAACTGAAGCTTTCTTT.